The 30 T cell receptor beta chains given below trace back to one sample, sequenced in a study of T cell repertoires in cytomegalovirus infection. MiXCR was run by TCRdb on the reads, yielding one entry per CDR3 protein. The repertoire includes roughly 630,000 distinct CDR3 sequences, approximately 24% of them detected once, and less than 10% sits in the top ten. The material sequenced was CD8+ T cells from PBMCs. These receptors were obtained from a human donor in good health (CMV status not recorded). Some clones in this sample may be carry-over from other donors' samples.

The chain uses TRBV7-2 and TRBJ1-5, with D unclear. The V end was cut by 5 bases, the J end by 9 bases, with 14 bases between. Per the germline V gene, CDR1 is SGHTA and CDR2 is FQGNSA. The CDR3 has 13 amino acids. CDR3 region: CASSVELIAPQHF. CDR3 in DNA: TGTGCCAGCAGCGTAGAACTGATAGCGCCCCAGCATTTT. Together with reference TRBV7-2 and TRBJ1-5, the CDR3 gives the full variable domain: GAGVSQSPSNKVTEKGKDVELRCDPISGHTALYWYRQSLGQGLEFLIYFQGNSAPDKSGLPSDRFSAERTGGSVSTLTIQRTQQEDSAVYLCASSVELIAPQHFGDGTRLSIL.

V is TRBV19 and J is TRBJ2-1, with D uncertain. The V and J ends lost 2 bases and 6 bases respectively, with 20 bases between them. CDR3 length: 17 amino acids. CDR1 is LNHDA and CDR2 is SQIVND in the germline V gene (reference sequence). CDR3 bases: TGTGCCAGTAGTATACCTCTCCGGACCAGCCCTTCCAATGAGCAGTTCTTC. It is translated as CASSIPLRTSPSNEQFF.

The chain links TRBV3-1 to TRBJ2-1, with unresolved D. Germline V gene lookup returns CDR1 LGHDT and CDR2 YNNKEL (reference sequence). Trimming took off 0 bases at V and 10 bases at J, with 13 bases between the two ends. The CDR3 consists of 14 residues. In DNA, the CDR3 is TGTGCCAGCAGCCAAGATCGGAAGGGTCTCGAGCAGTTCTTC. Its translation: CASSQDRKGLEQFF.

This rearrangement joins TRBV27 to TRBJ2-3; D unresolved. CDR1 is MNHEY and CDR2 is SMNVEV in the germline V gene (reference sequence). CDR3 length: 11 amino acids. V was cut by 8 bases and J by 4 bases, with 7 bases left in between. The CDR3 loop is CASGIADTQYF. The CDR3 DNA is TGTGCCAGCGGGATAGCAGATACGCAGTATTTT.

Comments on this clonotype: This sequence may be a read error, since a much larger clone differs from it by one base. This CDR3 is CASSKKYNEQFF. For the CDR3, the DNA is TGTGCCAGCAGCAAAAAGTACAATGAGCAGTTCTTC. The chain recombines TRBV14 with TRBJ2-1, with no clear D. V lost 5 bases, J lost 4 bases, and 6 bases lay in between. Germline CDR1 reads SGHDN; CDR2 reads FVKESK. This CDR3 region has 12 residues. The full variable domain, its missing parts supplied by reference TRBV14 and TRBJ2-1, is EAGVTQFPSHSVIEKGQTVTLRCDPISGHDNLYWYRRVMGKEIKFLLHFVKESKQDESGMPNNRFLAERTGGTYSTLKVQPAELEDSGVYFCASSKKYNEQFFGPGTRLTVL.

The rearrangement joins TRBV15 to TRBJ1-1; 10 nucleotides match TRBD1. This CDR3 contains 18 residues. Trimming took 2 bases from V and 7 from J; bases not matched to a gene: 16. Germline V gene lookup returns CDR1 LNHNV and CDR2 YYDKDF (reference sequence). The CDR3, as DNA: TGTGCCACCAGCAGACTTGCCGGGACAGGGGAATTGTTTGGTGAAGCTTTCTTT. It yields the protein CATSRLAGTGELFGEAFF.

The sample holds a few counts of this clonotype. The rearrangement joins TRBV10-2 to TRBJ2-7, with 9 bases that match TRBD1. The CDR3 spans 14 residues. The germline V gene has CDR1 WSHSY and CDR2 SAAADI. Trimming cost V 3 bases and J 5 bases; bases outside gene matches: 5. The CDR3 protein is CASSDDRGIDEQYF. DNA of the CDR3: TGCGCCAGCAGTGACGACAGGGGGATCGACGAGCAGTACTTC.

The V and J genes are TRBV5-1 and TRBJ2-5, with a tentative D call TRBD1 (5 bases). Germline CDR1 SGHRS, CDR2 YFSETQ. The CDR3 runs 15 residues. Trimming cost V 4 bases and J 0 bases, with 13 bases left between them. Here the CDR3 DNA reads TGCGCCAGCAGCAGAGGCGACAGTAACCAAGAGACCCAGTACTTC. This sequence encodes CASSRGDSNQETQYF.

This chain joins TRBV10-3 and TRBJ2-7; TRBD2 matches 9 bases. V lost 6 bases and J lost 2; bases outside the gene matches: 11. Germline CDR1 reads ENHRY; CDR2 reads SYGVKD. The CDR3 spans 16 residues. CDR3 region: CAIRQGSSGVTYEQYF. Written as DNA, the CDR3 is TGTGCCATCAGGCAAGGCTCTAGCGGGGTTACCTACGAGCAGTACTTC.

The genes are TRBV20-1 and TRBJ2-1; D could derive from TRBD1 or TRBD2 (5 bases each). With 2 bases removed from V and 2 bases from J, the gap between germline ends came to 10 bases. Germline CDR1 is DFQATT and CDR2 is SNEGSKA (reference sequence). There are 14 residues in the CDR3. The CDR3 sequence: CSARWDPAYNEQFF. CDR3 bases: TGCAGTGCTAGATGGGACCCCGCCTACAATGAGCAGTTCTTC.

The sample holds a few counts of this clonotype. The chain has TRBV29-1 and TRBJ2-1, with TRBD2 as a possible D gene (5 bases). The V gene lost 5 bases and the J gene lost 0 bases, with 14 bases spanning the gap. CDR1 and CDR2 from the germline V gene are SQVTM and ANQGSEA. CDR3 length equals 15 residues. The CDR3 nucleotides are TGCAGCGTTTCCCCGCGGGTGAACTCCTACAATGAGCAGTTCTTC. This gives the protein CSVSPRVNSYNEQFF.

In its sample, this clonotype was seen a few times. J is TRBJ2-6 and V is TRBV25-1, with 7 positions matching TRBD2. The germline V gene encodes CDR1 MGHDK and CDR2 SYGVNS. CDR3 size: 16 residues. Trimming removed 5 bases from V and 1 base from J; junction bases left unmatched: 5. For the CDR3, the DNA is TGTGCCAGCAGTCCATGGGGGGGGTCTGGGGCCAACGTCCTGACTTTC. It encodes CASSPWGGSGANVLTF.

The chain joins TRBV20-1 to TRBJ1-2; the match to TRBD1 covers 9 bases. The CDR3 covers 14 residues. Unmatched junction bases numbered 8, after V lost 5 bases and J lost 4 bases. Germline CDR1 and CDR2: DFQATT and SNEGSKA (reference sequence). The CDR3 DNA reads TGCAGTGCTGATACAGGGGGCTGGTCCTATGGCTACACCTTC. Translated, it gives CSADTGGWSYGYTF.

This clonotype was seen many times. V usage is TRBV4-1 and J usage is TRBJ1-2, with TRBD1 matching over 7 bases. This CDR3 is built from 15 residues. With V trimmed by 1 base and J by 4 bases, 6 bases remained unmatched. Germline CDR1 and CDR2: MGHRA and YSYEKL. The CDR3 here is CASSQGTGVGYGYTF. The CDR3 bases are TGCGCCAGCAGCCAAGGAACAGGGGTCGGCTATGGCTACACCTTC.

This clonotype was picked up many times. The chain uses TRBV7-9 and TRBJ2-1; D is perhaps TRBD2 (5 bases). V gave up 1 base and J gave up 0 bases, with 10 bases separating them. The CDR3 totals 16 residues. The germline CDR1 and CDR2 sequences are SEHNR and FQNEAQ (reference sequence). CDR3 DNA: TGTGCCAGCAGCTTAGAGAGGGCCATCTCCTACAATGAGCAGTTCTTC. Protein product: CASSLERAISYNEQFF.

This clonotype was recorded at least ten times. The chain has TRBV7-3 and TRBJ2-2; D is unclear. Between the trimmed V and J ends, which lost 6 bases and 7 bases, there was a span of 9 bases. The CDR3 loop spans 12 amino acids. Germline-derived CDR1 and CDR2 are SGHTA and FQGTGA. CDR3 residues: CASRSGLGELFF. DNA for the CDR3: TGTGCCAGCAGGTCGGGCCTCGGGGAGCTGTTTTTT.

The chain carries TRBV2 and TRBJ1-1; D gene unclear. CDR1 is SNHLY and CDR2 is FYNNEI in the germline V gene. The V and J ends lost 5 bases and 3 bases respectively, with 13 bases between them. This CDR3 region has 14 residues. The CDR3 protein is CASSKGVLYTEAFF. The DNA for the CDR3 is TGTGCCAGCAGTAAGGGCGTGTTGTACACTGAAGCTTTCTTT.

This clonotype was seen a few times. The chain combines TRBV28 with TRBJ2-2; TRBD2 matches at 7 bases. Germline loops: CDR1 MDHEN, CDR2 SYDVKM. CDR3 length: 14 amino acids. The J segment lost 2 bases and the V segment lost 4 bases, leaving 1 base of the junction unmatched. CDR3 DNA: TGTGCCAGCAGTTGGGAGGGAAACACCGGGGAGCTGTTTTTT. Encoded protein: CASSWEGNTGELFF.

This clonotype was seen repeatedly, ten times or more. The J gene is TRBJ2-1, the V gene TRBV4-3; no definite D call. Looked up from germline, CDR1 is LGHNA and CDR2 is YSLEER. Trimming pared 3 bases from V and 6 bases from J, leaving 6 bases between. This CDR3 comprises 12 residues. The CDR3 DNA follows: TGCGCCAGCAGCCAGAGTGTCAATGAGCAGTTCTTC. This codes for CASSQSVNEQFF.

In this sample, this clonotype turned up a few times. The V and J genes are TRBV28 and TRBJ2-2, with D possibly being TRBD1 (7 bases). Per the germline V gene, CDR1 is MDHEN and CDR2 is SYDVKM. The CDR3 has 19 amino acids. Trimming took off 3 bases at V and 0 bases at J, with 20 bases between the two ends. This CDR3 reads CASSFFPGGRPANTGELFF. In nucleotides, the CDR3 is TGTGCCAGCAGTTTTTTCCCAGGGGGGCGTCCTGCGAACACCGGGGAGCTGTTTTTT.

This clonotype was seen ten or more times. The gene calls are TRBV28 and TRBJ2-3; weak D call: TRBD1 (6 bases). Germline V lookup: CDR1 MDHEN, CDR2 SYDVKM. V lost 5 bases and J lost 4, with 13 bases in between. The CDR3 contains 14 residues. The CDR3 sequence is CASSLPGGPDTQYF. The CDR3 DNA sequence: TGTGCCAGCAGTCTCCCTGGGGGCCCAGATACGCAGTATTTT.

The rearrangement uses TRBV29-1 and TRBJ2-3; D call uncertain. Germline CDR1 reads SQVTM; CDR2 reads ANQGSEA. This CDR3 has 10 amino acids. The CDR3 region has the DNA TGCAGTCCTCTCACAGATACGCAGTATTTT. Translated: CSPLTDTQYF.

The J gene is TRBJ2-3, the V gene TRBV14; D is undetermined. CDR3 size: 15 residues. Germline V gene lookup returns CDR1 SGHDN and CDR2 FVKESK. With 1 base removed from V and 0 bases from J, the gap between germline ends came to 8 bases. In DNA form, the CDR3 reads TGTGCCAGCAGCCAAGCCTACAGAAGCACAGATACGCAGTATTTT. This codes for CASSQAYRSTDTQYF. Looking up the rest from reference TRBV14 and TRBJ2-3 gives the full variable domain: EAGVTQFPSHSVIEKGQTVTLRCDPISGHDNLYWYRRVMGKEIKFLLHFVKESKQDESGMPNNRFLAERTGGTYSTLKVQPAELEDSGVYFCASSQAYRSTDTQYFGPGTRLTVL.

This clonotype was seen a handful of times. This CDR3 reads CASSSLTGTYNEQFF. The CDR3 nucleotides are TGCGCCAGCAGCTCGTTAACAGGGACCTACAATGAGCAGTTCTTC. The gene calls are TRBV5-1 and TRBJ2-1; D is perhaps TRBD1 (6 bases). The CDR3 contains 15 residues. V gave up 3 bases and J gave up 2 bases, with 12 bases separating them. Germline V gene sequence: CDR1 SGHRS, CDR2 YFSETQ.

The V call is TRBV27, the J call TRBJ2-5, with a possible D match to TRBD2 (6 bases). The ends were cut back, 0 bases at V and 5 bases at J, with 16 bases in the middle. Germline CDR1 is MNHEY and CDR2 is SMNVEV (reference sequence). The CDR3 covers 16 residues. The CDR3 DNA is TGTGCCAGCAGTTTATCGGCAGGCGGGGTCCTGGAGACCCAGTACTTC. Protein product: CASSLSAGGVLETQYF.

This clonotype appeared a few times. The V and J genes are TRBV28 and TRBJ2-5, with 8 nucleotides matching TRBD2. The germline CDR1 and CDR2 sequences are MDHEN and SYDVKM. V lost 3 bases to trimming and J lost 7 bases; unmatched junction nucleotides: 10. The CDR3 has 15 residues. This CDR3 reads CASSFRLREGRTQYF. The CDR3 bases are TGTGCCAGCAGTTTTAGGCTCCGGGAGGGGAGGACCCAGTACTTC. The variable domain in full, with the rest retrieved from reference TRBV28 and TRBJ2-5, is DVKVTQSSRYLVKRTGEKVFLECVQDMDHENMFWYRQDPGLGLRLIYFSYDVKMKEKGDIPEGYSVSREKKERFSLILESASTNQTSMYLCASSFRLREGRTQYFGPGTRLLVL.

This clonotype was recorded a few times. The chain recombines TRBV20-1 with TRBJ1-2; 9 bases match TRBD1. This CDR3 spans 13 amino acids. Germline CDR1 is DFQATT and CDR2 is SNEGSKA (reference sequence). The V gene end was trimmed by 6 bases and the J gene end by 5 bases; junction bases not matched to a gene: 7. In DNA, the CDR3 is TGCAGTGCAAGGACAGGGGATTGGTATGGCTACACCTTC. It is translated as CSARTGDWYGYTF.

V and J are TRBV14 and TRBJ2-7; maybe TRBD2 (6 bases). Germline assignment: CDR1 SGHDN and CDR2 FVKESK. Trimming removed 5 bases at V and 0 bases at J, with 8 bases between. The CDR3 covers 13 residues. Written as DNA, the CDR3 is TGTGCCAGCAGCGGGGGGAACTCCTACGAGCAGTACTTC. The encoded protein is CASSGGNSYEQYF.

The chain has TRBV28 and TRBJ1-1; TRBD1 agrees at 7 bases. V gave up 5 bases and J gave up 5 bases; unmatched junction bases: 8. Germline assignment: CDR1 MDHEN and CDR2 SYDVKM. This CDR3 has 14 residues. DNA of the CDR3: TGTGCCAGCAGTATCAGGGGGATAGGGACTGAAGCTTTCTTT. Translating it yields CASSIRGIGTEAFF.

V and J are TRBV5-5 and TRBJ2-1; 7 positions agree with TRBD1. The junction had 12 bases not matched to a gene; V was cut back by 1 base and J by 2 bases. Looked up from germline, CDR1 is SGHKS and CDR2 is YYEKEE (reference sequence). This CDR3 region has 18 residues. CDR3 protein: CASSLKDTEGAAYNEQFF. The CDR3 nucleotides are TGTGCCAGCAGCTTGAAGGACACCGAGGGGGCGGCCTACAATGAGCAGTTCTTC. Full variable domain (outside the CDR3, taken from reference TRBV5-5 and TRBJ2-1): DAGVTQSPTHLIKTRGQQVTLRCSPISGHKSVSWYQQVLGQGPQFIFQYYEKEERGRGNFPDRFSARQFPNYSSELNVNALLLGDSALYLCASSLKDTEGAAYNEQFFGPGTRLTVL.